This entry lists 25 T cell receptor beta chains sequenced from one sample in a study of cytomegalovirus exposure and HLA in healthy donors. Amplification used 60 Vbeta primers and 13 Jbeta primers. The assay was immunoSEQ multiplex PCR, and TCRdb's table has in-frame clones only and misses some. The table has 130,000 to 150,000 clones, about 74% seen once; the top ten hold more than 3.5%. Sequencing was done on a sample of PBMCs. The receptors were gathered from a man younger than 30 in good health and CMV-seropositive.

This clone is labeled medium-sized. The chain is built from TRBV30 and TRBJ2-5; TRBD1 is a possible D gene (5 bases). The ends were cut back, 0 bases at V and 4 bases at J, with 12 bases in the middle. Per germline, CDR1 GTSNPN and CDR2 SVGIG (reference sequence). The CDR3 has 14 amino acids. CDR3 sequence reads: CAWSVRHQGETQYF. The CDR3, as DNA: TGTGCCTGGAGTGTGCGACACCAGGGAGAGACCCAGTACTTC. Filled out from reference TRBV30 and TRBJ2-5, the complete variable domain reads SQTIHQWPATLVQPVGSPLSLECTVEGTSNPNLYWYRQAAGRGLQLLFYSVGIGQISSEVPQNLSASRPQDRQFILSSKKLLLSDSGFYLCAWSVRHQGETQYFGPGTRLLVL.

The chain carries TRBV5-6 and TRBJ2-7; 10 bases are a match to TRBD2. The CDR3 extends over 15 amino acids. Trimming cost V 1 base and J 2 bases; bases outside gene matches: 3. Germline V gene sequence: CDR1 SGHDT, CDR2 YYEEEE. As DNA, the CDR3 is TGTGCCAGCAGCTTGCGGCTAGCGGGAGCCTACGAGCAGTACTTC. This sequence encodes CASSLRLAGAYEQYF.

The chain links TRBV28 to TRBJ2-7, with TRBD2 as a possible D gene (5 bases). Germline-derived CDR1 and CDR2 are MDHEN and SYDVKM. Between the trimmed V and J ends, which lost 3 bases and 2 bases, there was a span of 14 bases. The CDR3 has 15 residues. The CDR3 nucleotides read TGTGCCAGCAGTTTCGGAGGCGCACCCCCCTACGAGCAGTACTTC. Amino acid sequence: CASSFGGAPPYEQYF.

The rearrangement links TRBV9 to TRBJ1-5; D is undetermined. The CDR3 contains 15 residues. The germline V and J ends were trimmed by 4 bases and 0 bases, with 11 bases remaining between them. Germline CDR1 reads SGDLS; CDR2 reads YYNGEE. The CDR3 DNA is TGTGCCAGCAGCCCCGCCGGTTATAGCAATCAGCCCCAGCATTTT. Encoded protein: CASSPAGYSNQPQHF. Full variable domain (remainder filled in from reference TRBV9 and TRBJ1-5): DSGVTQTPKHLITATGQRVTLRCSPRSGDLSVYWYQQSLDQGLQFLIQYYNGEERAKGNILERFSAQQFPDLHSELNLSSLELGDSALYFCASSPAGYSNQPQHFGDGTRLSIL.

The rearrangement uses TRBV11-2 and TRBJ1-1; D might be TRBD1 (6 bases). V was clipped by 0 bases and J by 1 base, with 12 bases between them. The CDR3 has 16 residues. Looked up from germline, CDR1 is SGHAT and CDR2 is FQNNGV. CDR3 residues: CASSLDLAGANTEAFF. CDR3 sequence (DNA): TGTGCCAGCAGCTTAGATCTGGCGGGGGCGAACACTGAAGCTTTCTTT.

This clone came up a few times. CDR3 DNA: TGTGCCAGCAGTCCGAGACAGGGGGCCGGCGATTCACCCCTCCACTTT. Translating gives CASSPRQGAGDSPLHF. The chain couples TRBV28 to TRBJ1-6; 10 nucleotides match TRBD1. The CDR3 runs to 16 residues. CDR1 is MDHEN and CDR2 is SYDVKM in the germline V gene. Germline trimming cut 5 bases from V and 8 bases from J; bases unmatched to any gene: 9.

This chain uses TRBV29-1 with TRBJ1-2; 10 bases align to TRBD1. Germline CDR1 is SQVTM and CDR2 is ANQGSEA. This CDR3 has 15 residues. J was trimmed by 1 base and V by 6 bases; bases with no gene match: 8. The CDR3 sequence: CSVTGTGAYNYGYTF. In nucleotides, the CDR3 is TGCAGCGTCACCGGGACAGGGGCCTATAACTATGGCTACACCTTC.

The gene calls are TRBV5-1 and TRBJ1-1; 11 bases map to TRBD1. The CDR3 has 16 residues. V lost 0 bases and J lost 6; bases outside the gene matches: 7. Germline V lookup: CDR1 SGHRS, CDR2 YFSETQ. This CDR3 reads CASSLARTGGKAEAFF. DNA for the CDR3: TGCGCCAGCAGCTTGGCCCGGACAGGGGGCAAGGCTGAAGCTTTCTTT. Full variable domain (remainder filled in from reference TRBV5-1 and TRBJ1-1): KAGVTQTPRYLIKTRGQQVTLSCSPISGHRSVSWYQQTPGQGLQFLFEYFSETQRNKGNFPGRFSGRQFSNSRSEMNVSTLELGDSALYLCASSLARTGGKAEAFFGQGTRLTVV.

This chain joins TRBV7-2 and TRBJ2-7, with 11 bases that match TRBD2. The CDR3 spans 14 residues. V shed 3 bases and J 2 bases; nucleotides not matched to a gene: 0. Looked up from germline, CDR1 is SGHTA and CDR2 is FQGNSA. DNA for the CDR3: TGTGCCAGCAGCTTTAGCGGGAGGGCCTACGAGCAGTACTTC. Its translation is CASSFSGRAYEQYF. The full variable domain, in which reference TRBV7-2 and TRBJ2-7 provide the parts outside the CDR3, is GAGVSQSPSNKVTEKGKDVELRCDPISGHTALYWYRQSLGQGLEFLIYFQGNSAPDKSGLPSDRFSAERTGGSVSTLTIQRTQQEDSAVYLCASSFSGRAYEQYFGPGTRLTVT.

This clone was counted a single time. The chain links TRBV5-1 to TRBJ2-1; 11 nucleotides agree with TRBD2. V was pared by 4 bases and J by 8 bases, with 11 bases of the junction left unmatched. The length of the CDR3 is 16 residues. The germline gives CDR1 SGHRS, CDR2 YFSETQ. DNA of the CDR3: TGCGCCAGCAGCCGAGGTTTAGCGGGAGGGAATGATGAGCAGTTCTTC. Translation gives CASSRGLAGGNDEQFF.

About this clone itself: No conserved phenylalanine or tryptophan ends this CDR3, so it is likely a read error. Because the CDR3's place on the DNA is in doubt, the DNA is left out and the CDR3 is given as listed by TCRdb. The rearrangement joins TRBV2 to TRBJ2-7; the table's D call of TRBD2 was not tested on the DNA. Looked up from germline, CDR1 is SNHLY and CDR2 is FYNNEI. The CDR3 has 12 amino acids, counting both end residues. Here the CDR3 reads CASSERGMGLAL.

This CDR3 is CASSLIGNNYGYTF. The CDR3 DNA follows: TGTGCCAGCAGTCTTATCGGGAACAACTATGGCTACACCTTC. This chain joins TRBV9 and TRBJ1-2; no reliable D call. CDR1 is SGDLS, CDR2 YYNGEE, per germline. The CDR3 is made up of 14 amino acids. Trimming left V 5 bases short and J 2 bases short, with 13 bases between.

V usage is TRBV11-3 and J usage is TRBJ2-2; 7 nucleotides match TRBD2. This CDR3 contains 17 residues. Germline V gene sequence: CDR1 SGHNT, CDR2 YENEEA. V lost 1 base and J lost 1; bases outside the gene matches: 6. In DNA form, the CDR3 reads TGTGCCAGCAGCTTAGGTGTGCGGGAGAGGAACACCGGGGAGCTGTTTTTT. Protein sequence: CASSLGVRERNTGELFF.

A single count supports this clone. V usage is TRBV5-6 and J usage is TRBJ1-2; D remains unclear. Per the germline V gene, CDR1 is SGHDT and CDR2 is YYEEEE. The CDR3 has 13 amino acids. Trimming took 4 bases from V and 4 from J, leaving 11 bases between them. CDR3: CASSPNTGYGYTF. CDR3 nucleotide sequence: TGTGCCAGCAGCCCTAACACGGGCTATGGCTACACCTTC.

This rearrangement joins TRBV27 to TRBJ1-6; 7 bases agree with TRBD1. Per germline, CDR1 MNHEY and CDR2 SMNVEV (reference sequence). V lost 5 bases to trimming and J lost 4 bases; unmatched junction nucleotides: 2. The CDR3 runs to 14 residues. The CDR3 DNA is TGTGCCAGCAGTCAGGGGGGTTATAATTCACCCCTCCACTTT. This encodes CASSQGGYNSPLHF.

This clone was detected once. J is TRBJ2-2 and V is TRBV11-3; unclear D gene. Trimming shortened V by 1 base and J by 5 bases, and 5 bases separated the two germline ends. Germline loops: CDR1 SGHNT, CDR2 YENEEA. This CDR3 contains 13 residues. DNA of the CDR3: TGTGCCAGCAGCTTAGCCAGAACCGGGGAGCTGTTTTTT. Translating gives CASSLARTGELFF.

The chain recombines TRBV6-1 with TRBJ1-4; D not certain. CDR1 and CDR2 (germline): MNHNS, SASEGT. V gave up 8 bases and J gave up 8 bases, with 15 bases separating them. The CDR3 has 13 amino acids. The CDR3 DNA is TGTGCCAGCGGGAGGGTCGTCGGCGAAAAACTGTTTTTT. This codes for CASGRVVGEKLFF.

V usage is TRBV10-1 and J usage is TRBJ2-1; D is perhaps TRBD2 (5 bases). The germline V gene has CDR1 WNHNN and CDR2 SYGVQD (reference sequence). V dropped 2 bases and J dropped 9 bases, with 5 bases sitting between them. The CDR3 contains 11 residues. The CDR3 DNA is TGCGCCAGCAGTGAGGGAGGTGAGCAGTTCTTC. Its protein product is CASSEGGEQFF.

This clone was seen just once. This chain connects TRBV19 to TRBJ2-7; tentative D call: TRBD2 (5 bases). V gave up 5 bases and J gave up 6 bases, with 14 bases separating them. Germline CDR1 reads LNHDA; CDR2 reads SQIVND (reference sequence). The CDR3 totals 13 residues. Here the CDR3 DNA reads TGTGCCAGTAGTTCGGACGGACTTCGCGAGCAGTACTTC. It specifies CASSSDGLREQYF.

This clone appeared a single time. The gene calls are TRBV7-8 and TRBJ1-5; D gene uncertain. This CDR3 has 16 amino acids. Germline CDR1 and CDR2: SGHVS and FQNEAQ. V shed 5 bases and J shed 4 bases, with 18 bases lying between them. CDR3 sequence reads: CASSPSLEGVNQPQHF. For the CDR3, the DNA is TGTGCCAGCAGCCCTTCTCTAGAGGGAGTTAATCAGCCCCAGCATTTT.

The J gene is TRBJ2-7, the V gene TRBV5-4, with D tentatively TRBD1 (6 bases). The CDR3 is 14 residues long. V was cut by 3 bases and J by 1 base, with 11 bases left in between. Germline V gene data show CDR1 as SGHNT and CDR2 as YYREEE (reference sequence). The CDR3 is CASSSSDSSYEQYF. CDR3 nucleotides: TGTGCCAGCAGCTCGTCGGACAGTTCCTACGAGCAGTACTTC.

The genes are TRBV7-2 and TRBJ1-6, with TRBD1 identical over 8 bases. This CDR3 has 14 residues. Germline lookup yields CDR1 SGHTA and CDR2 FQGNSA. The ends lost 5 bases at V and 10 bases at J; junction bases unmatched: 7. The CDR3: CASSHGQGGSPLHF. CDR3 nucleotides: TGTGCCAGCAGCCACGGACAGGGTGGGTCACCCCTCCACTTT.

This rearrangement joins TRBV7-8 to TRBJ2-5, with D hard to call. The V end was cut by 2 bases, the J end by 0 bases, with 4 bases between. In germline, CDR1 is SGHVS, CDR2 FQNEAQ. The CDR3 extends over 13 amino acids. CDR3 coding DNA: TGTGCCAGCAGCTTATCGTACCAAGAGACCCAGTACTTC. It is translated as CASSLSYQETQYF.

This clone came up once. The chain uses TRBV18 and TRBJ2-3; TRBD2 agrees at 13 bases. Per germline, CDR1 KGHSH and CDR2 LQKENI. The CDR3 extends over 17 amino acids. The V gene end was trimmed by 4 bases and the J gene end by 2 bases; junction bases not matched to a gene: 6. CDR3 bases: TGTGCCAGCTCACTCGGACTAGCGGGGGTATTCACAGATACGCAGTATTTT. This gives the protein CASSLGLAGVFTDTQYF.

CDR3: CASSPASRNTEAFF. CDR3 sequence (DNA): TGTGCCAGCAGCCCTGCGAGTAGAAACACTGAAGCTTTCTTT. The chain employs TRBV28 and TRBJ1-1; D remains unclear. Germline V lookup: CDR1 MDHEN, CDR2 SYDVKM. There are 14 residues in the CDR3. Trimming pared 6 bases from V and 2 bases from J, leaving 13 bases between.